The 15 T cell receptor beta chains reported below all come from one sample, sequenced in a study of OX40 agonist ivuxolimab in advanced cancers. The data were produced by immunoSEQ multiplex PCR, yet TCRdb's version contains in-frame clones alone and is incomplete. Among around 79,000 clones listed, approximately 85% were seen once. The source was CD4+ or CD8+ T cells sorted from blood, collected in a trial of the OX40 agonist ivuxolimab. All receptors come from an adult with an advanced solid tumor such as melanoma, head and neck, liver or kidney cancer.

The DNA of the CDR3 is TGTGCCAGCACCTACGGGCAGTTAGATAATTCACCCCTCCACTTT. The encoded protein is CASTYGQLDNSPLHF. The chain uses TRBV7-3 and TRBJ1-6; D remains ambiguous. Germline CDR1 SGHTA, CDR2 FQGTGA. The ends were cut back, 7 bases at V and 5 bases at J, with 15 bases in the middle. The CDR3 contains 15 residues.

This chain uses TRBV18 with TRBJ2-2; tentative D call: TRBD2 (6 bases). The germline gives CDR1 KGHSH, CDR2 LQKENI. The V and J ends lost 0 bases and 4 bases respectively, with 12 bases between them. The CDR3 runs 16 residues. The CDR3 is CASSPPQGLSTGELFF. The DNA of the CDR3 is TGTGCCAGCTCACCACCTCAGGGACTGAGCACCGGGGAGCTGTTTTTT.

The genes are TRBV6-7 and TRBJ2-7, with TRBD1 identical over 7 bases. TRBV6-7 is flagged as an ORF with uncertain function. The V and J ends lost 2 bases and 2 bases, in that order; junction bases with no gene match: 12. The CDR3 is 17 amino acids. This CDR3 is CASSYERGPWAPYEQYF. CDR3 DNA sequence: TGTGCCAGCAGTTACGAAAGGGGGCCGTGGGCTCCCTACGAGCAGTACTTC.

The V and J genes are TRBV21-1 and TRBJ1-2; the DNA was not compared with TRBD1, the D call given in the table. TRBV21-1 represents a pseudogene. The CDR3 is 12 amino acids. DNA for the CDR3: TGTGCCAGCAGCAGTACAGTGGCCGGCTACACCTTC. Translated: CASSSTVAGYTF.

This clone came up a few times. The genes are TRBV30 and TRBJ2-1, with D perhaps TRBD2 (5 bases). CDR1 GTSNPN and CDR2 SVGIG come from the germline V gene (reference sequence). This CDR3 has 14 amino acids. Trimming pared 1 base from V and 5 bases from J, leaving 12 bases between. CDR3 DNA: TGTGCCTGGAGTGAAAAGCGGAGCCACAATGAGCAGTTCTTC. Translation: CAWSEKRSHNEQFF.

The chain combines TRBV7-3 with TRBJ1-1, with D uncertain. The CDR3 is 14 amino acids. The V gene lost 2 bases and the J gene lost 3 bases, with 10 bases spanning the gap. CDR1 is SGHTA and CDR2 is FQGTGA in the germline V gene. The DNA for the CDR3 is TGTGCCAGCAGCTTATTGGGCGGGGACACTGAAGCTTTCTTT. It yields the protein CASSLLGGDTEAFF.

V and J are TRBV6-5 and TRBJ2-7, with TRBD2 matching over 7 bases. The CDR3 is 15 amino acids. The germline CDR1 and CDR2 sequences are MNHEY and SVGAGI. The ends lost 7 bases at V and 2 bases at J; junction bases unmatched: 11. Here the CDR3 reads CASNRGGFSPYEQYF. Here the CDR3 DNA reads TGTGCCAGCAATAGGGGAGGGTTTTCACCCTACGAGCAGTACTTC.

This clone came up once. The CDR3 DNA reads as TGCGCCAGCAGCCAAGATAGCGGACAGTACTACGAGCAGTACTTC. Its translation: CASSQDSGQYYEQYF. The V and J genes are TRBV4-3 and TRBJ2-7; D could derive from TRBD1 or TRBD2 (6 bases each). The germline gives CDR1 LGHNA, CDR2 YSLEER. The CDR3 sequence is 15 residues long. The germline V and J ends were trimmed by 0 bases and 3 bases, with 12 bases remaining between them.

This chain joins TRBV7-9 and TRBJ2-7; D ambiguous. Per the germline V gene, CDR1 is SEHNR and CDR2 is FQNEAQ (reference sequence). Deletions cut 2 bases from V and 3 bases from J, with 5 bases between. The CDR3 totals 12 residues. The CDR3 protein is CASSLFHYEQYF. CDR3 DNA: TGTGCCAGCAGCTTATTCCACTACGAGCAGTACTTC. Full variable domain (outside the CDR3, taken from reference TRBV7-9 and TRBJ2-7): DTGVSQNPRHKITKRGQNVTFRCDPISEHNRLYWYRQTLGQGPEFLTYFQNEAQLEKSRLLSDRFSAERPKGSFSTLEIQRTEQGDSAMYLCASSLFHYEQYFGPGTRLTVT.

The V gene is TRBV7-2, the J gene TRBJ2-5, with 11 bases identical to TRBD2. Unmatched junction bases numbered 4, after V lost 3 bases and J lost 4 bases. CDR1 is SGHTA and CDR2 is FQGNSA in the germline V gene. This CDR3 is built from 15 residues. The CDR3 sequence is CASSFSGGAGETQYF. The CDR3 DNA reads TGTGCCAGCAGCTTTAGCGGGGGGGCAGGAGAGACCCAGTACTTC.

The chain recombines TRBV27 with TRBJ1-2; the match to TRBD1 covers 8 bases. This CDR3 comprises 16 residues. Germline V gene lookup returns CDR1 MNHEY and CDR2 SMNVEV (reference sequence). With V trimmed by 2 bases and J by 4 bases, 9 bases remained unmatched. This CDR3 is CASSLVFTGGGYGYTF. The DNA for the CDR3 is TGTGCCAGCAGTTTAGTTTTTACAGGGGGTGGCTATGGCTACACCTTC.

J is TRBJ1-5 and V is TRBV18, with TRBD1 identical over 7 bases. J gave up 0 bases and V 3 bases, and 5 bases lay outside the gene matches. CDR3 length equals 16 residues. Germline values: CDR1 KGHSH, CDR2 LQKENI. The CDR3 DNA is TGTGCCAGCTCACCCCCGGGACAGATTAGCAATCAGCCCCAGCATTTT. Its translation: CASSPPGQISNQPQHF.

The J gene is TRBJ1-3, the V gene TRBV7-2, with a possible D match to TRBD1 (5 bases). The germline CDR1 and CDR2 sequences are SGHTA and FQGNSA. The CDR3 consists of 16 residues. The V gene lost 5 bases and the J gene lost 2 bases, with 16 bases spanning the gap. The CDR3, as DNA: TGTGCCAGCAGCCCAGGGTGGCAGGGTACTGGAAACACCATATATTTT. This sequence encodes CASSPGWQGTGNTIYF.

The chain links TRBV11-2 to TRBJ2-5; TRBD1 agrees at 7 bases. CDR3 size: 14 residues. The junction had 6 bases not matched to a gene; V was cut back by 3 bases and J by 5 bases. Germline-derived CDR1 and CDR2 are SGHAT and FQNNGV. CDR3 bases: TGTGCCAGCAGCTTGAACAGGGGTGGGGAGACCCAGTACTTC. Amino acids: CASSLNRGGETQYF.

The chain carries TRBV27 and TRBJ2-7; D is possibly TRBD1 (6 bases). Germline CDR1 is MNHEY and CDR2 is SMNVEV (reference sequence). V was cut by 6 bases and J by 0 bases, with 9 bases left in between. The length of the CDR3 is 13 residues. CDR3 loop: CASSYRVSYEQYF. As DNA, the CDR3 is TGTGCCAGCAGCTACAGGGTCTCCTACGAGCAGTACTTC.